These 13 T cell receptor beta chains were all obtained from the same sample, sequenced in a study of blood T cell repertoires in COVID-19 (dated by TCRdb to about 2020). Library preparation was by the immunoSEQ multiplex PCR assay. What TCRdb holds here is the immuneACCESS table cut down to in-frame rearrangements. Part of the clones is not present; checked against another copy, under half of the missing clones reflect an unresolved V gene, and the others are unexplained. The sample includes approximately 160,000 clones, with about 90% observed a single time. The ten largest make up 7% of the sample. Sequencing was done on a sample of PBMCs or T cells enriched from blood (not recorded which). The receptors shown here come from a woman aged 50 to 60 who had recovered from COVID-19.

On this clone itself: Germline and junction disagree at one end, which may indicate a read error. The chain joins TRBV10-2 to TRBJ1-1, with 10 bases matching TRBD1. Germline assignment: CDR1 WSHSY and CDR2 SAAADI. The CDR3 is 17 residues long. The CDR3 protein is CASSGRDRGGRNAEAFF. The CDR3 coding sequence is TGCGCCAGCAGTGGACGGGACAGGGGAGGGAGGAACGCTGAAGCTTTCTTT.

This clone was found a few times. The rearrangement uses TRBV7-8 and TRBJ1-5, with 7 bases identical to TRBD1. Germline lookup yields CDR1 SGHVS and CDR2 FQNEAQ. The V gene end was trimmed by 0 bases and the J gene end by 1 base; junction bases not matched to a gene: 3. This CDR3 is 16 amino acids long. CDR3 nucleotides: TGTGCCAGCAGCTTAGCCGCAGGGGGGAGCAATCAGCCCCAGCATTTT. Its translation is CASSLAAGGSNQPQHF.

V gene TRBV9 combines with J gene TRBJ1-1; D unresolved. The CDR3 length is 13 residues. Trimming left V 1 base short and J 0 bases short, with 4 bases between. CDR1 is SGDLS and CDR2 is YYNGEE in the germline V gene. The CDR3 loop reads CASSVYMNTEAFF. CDR3 in DNA: TGTGCCAGCAGCGTATATATGAACACTGAAGCTTTCTTT.

This clone was seen a handful of times. V usage is TRBV19 and J usage is TRBJ1-2; TRBD1 agrees at 7 bases. This CDR3 region has 13 residues. V lost 4 bases and J lost 7; bases outside the gene matches: 6. Per germline, CDR1 LNHDA and CDR2 SQIVND (reference sequence). The CDR3 is CASSTDRDSGYTF. In nucleotides, the CDR3 is TGTGCCAGTAGTACCGACAGGGATAGTGGCTACACCTTC.

The chain is built from TRBV28 and TRBJ2-7, with TRBD1 matching 8 bases. The V segment lost 2 bases and the J segment 0 bases; nucleotides outside the gene matches: 3. CDR1 MDHEN and CDR2 SYDVKM come from the germline V gene. The CDR3 runs 15 residues. CDR3 in DNA: TGTGCCAGCAGTTTACAGGGGGCCTCCTCCTACGAGCAGTACTTC. Amino acid sequence: CASSLQGASSYEQYF. Filled out from reference TRBV28 and TRBJ2-7, the complete variable domain reads DVKVTQSSRYLVKRTGEKVFLECVQDMDHENMFWYRQDPGLGLRLIYFSYDVKMKEKGDIPEGYSVSREKKERFSLILESASTNQTSMYLCASSLQGASSYEQYFGPGTRLTVT.

The chain carries TRBV30 and TRBJ1-4, with D tentatively TRBD1 (6 bases). The CDR3 is 13 amino acids. Germline CDR1 and CDR2: GTSNPN and SVGIG (reference sequence). Trimming stripped 8 bases from V and 5 bases from J, with 15 bases between. The CDR3 region has the DNA TGTGCCCAGGCGGGGGCCCCGAATGAAAAACTGTTTTTT. The encoded protein is CAQAGAPNEKLFF.

The rearrangement joins TRBV27 to TRBJ2-7; 10 bases align to TRBD1. With V trimmed by 7 bases and J by 2 bases, 11 bases remained unmatched. In germline, CDR1 is MNHEY, CDR2 SMNVEV (reference sequence). This CDR3 has 16 residues. CDR3 sequence reads: CASTLRQGALPYEQYF. CDR3 DNA sequence: TGTGCCAGCACCCTTCGACAGGGGGCGCTCCCCTACGAGCAGTACTTC.

This chain connects TRBV7-6 to TRBJ2-2, with TRBD1 matching 9 bases. The CDR3 runs to 15 residues. Germline V lookup: CDR1 SGHVS, CDR2 FNYEAQ. V dropped 5 bases and J dropped 6; count of bases not matched to a gene: 7. The CDR3 sequence: CASSPPGQGSGELFF. Here the CDR3 DNA reads TGTGCCAGCAGCCCACCGGGACAGGGTTCCGGGGAGCTGTTTTTT.

CDR3 DNA sequence: TGTGCCAGCACCGGGACTAGTTTAGCGGGTGAGCAGTTCTTC. The encoded protein is CASTGTSLAGEQFF. The chain carries TRBV2 and TRBJ2-1; 8 bases align to TRBD2. CDR3 size: 14 residues. Germline lookup yields CDR1 SNHLY and CDR2 FYNNEI. V shed 7 bases, J shed 9 bases, and the junction held 11 bases outside the gene matches.

The chain carries TRBV7-6 and TRBJ1-2; maybe TRBD1 (6 bases). The CDR3 totals 16 residues. V lost 1 base and J lost 4, with 16 bases in between. Germline CDR1 SGHVS, CDR2 FNYEAQ. The CDR3 nucleotides are TGTGCCAGCAGCTTAGGGGTAGCAGGGGCTACCTATGGCTACACCTTC. Its protein is CASSLGVAGATYGYTF.

This clone has just a few counts. This chain uses TRBV4-3 with TRBJ1-3, with 9 nucleotides matching TRBD1. V shed 0 bases and J 0 bases; nucleotides not matched to a gene: 6. The CDR3 consists of 18 residues. Germline V gene lookup returns CDR1 LGHNA and CDR2 YSLEER. Here the CDR3 reads CASSQEWTGALSGNTIYF. The CDR3 DNA is TGCGCCAGCAGCCAAGAGTGGACAGGGGCTCTCTCTGGAAACACCATATATTTT.

CDR3 DNA: TGTGCCAGCAGCCCAGCGGGAGTGACAGATACGCAGTATTTT. Protein sequence: CASSPAGVTDTQYF. The chain has TRBV7-3 and TRBJ2-3; 8 positions match TRBD2. With V trimmed by 5 bases and J by 3 bases, 4 bases remained unmatched. The germline V gene encodes CDR1 SGHTA and CDR2 FQGTGA. This CDR3 comprises 14 residues. Looking up the rest from reference TRBV7-3 and TRBJ2-3 gives the full variable domain: GAGVSQTPSNKVTEKGKYVELRCDPISGHTALYWYRQSLGQGPEFLIYFQGTGAADDSGLPNDRFFAVRPEGSVSTLKIQRTERGDSAVYLCASSPAGVTDTQYFGPGTRLTVL.

V is TRBV6-4 and J is TRBJ2-3; 11 bases are a match to TRBD2. CDR3 size: 15 residues. Germline CDR1 is MRHNA and CDR2 is SNTAGT. The V segment lost 6 bases and the J segment 4 bases; nucleotides outside the gene matches: 6. The CDR3 sequence: CASRRTSGSADTQYF. The CDR3 nucleotides read TGTGCCAGCAGACGAACTAGCGGGAGCGCAGATACGCAGTATTTT.